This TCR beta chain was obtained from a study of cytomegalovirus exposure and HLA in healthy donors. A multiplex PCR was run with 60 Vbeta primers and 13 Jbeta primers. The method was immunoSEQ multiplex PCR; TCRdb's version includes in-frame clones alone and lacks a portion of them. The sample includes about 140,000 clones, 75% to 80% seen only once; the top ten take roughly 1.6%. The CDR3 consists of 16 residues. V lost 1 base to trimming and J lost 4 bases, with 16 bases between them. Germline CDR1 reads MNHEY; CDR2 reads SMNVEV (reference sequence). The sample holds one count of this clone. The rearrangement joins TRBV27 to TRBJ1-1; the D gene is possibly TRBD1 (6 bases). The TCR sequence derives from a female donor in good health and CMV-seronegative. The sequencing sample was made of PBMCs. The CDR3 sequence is CASSLFPRGRGTEAFF. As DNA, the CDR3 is TGTGCCAGCAGTTTATTTCCCAGGGGTAGGGGCACTGAAGCTTTCTTT.